This T cell receptor beta chain was sequenced in a study of blood T cell repertoires in COVID-19. Study overall: T cells, B-cell-depleted T cells, or PBMCs supplied cDNA or gDNA.

The repertoire was sequenced with immunoSEQ multiplex PCR; TCRdb's copy has only in-frame clones and lacks some. The sample shows 90,000 to 120,000 clones, approximately 88% of them seen only once. CDR1 is GTSNPN and CDR2 is SVGIG in the germline V gene (reference sequence). The CDR3 extends over 14 amino acids. The V gene end was trimmed by 3 bases and the J gene end by 7 bases; junction bases not matched to a gene: 8. The gene calls are TRBV30 and TRBJ1-2, with TRBD1 identical over 10 bases. This receptor was obtained from a man between 35 and 55 years old with active or convalescent COVID-19. The specimen was peripheral blood. The CDR3 coding sequence is TGTGCCTGGAGCATGCCGGGACAGGGGTTTGGCTACACCTTC. Translating gives CAWSMPGQGFGYTF.